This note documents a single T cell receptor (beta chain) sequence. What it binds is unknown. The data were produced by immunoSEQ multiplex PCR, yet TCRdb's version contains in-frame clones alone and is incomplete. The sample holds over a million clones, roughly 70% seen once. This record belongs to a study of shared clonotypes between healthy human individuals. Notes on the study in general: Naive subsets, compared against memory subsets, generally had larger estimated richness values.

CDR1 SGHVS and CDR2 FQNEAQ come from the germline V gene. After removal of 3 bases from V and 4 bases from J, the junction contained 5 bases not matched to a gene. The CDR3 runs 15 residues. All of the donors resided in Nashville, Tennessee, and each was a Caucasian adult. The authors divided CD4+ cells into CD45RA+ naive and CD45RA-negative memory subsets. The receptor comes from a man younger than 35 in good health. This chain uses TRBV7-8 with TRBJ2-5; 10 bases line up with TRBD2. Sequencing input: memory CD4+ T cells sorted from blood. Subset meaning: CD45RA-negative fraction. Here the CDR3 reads CASSLSSGGVETQYF. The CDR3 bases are TGTGCCAGCAGCTTGTCTAGCGGGGGAGTAGAGACCCAGTACTTC. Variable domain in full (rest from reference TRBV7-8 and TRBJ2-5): GAGVSQSPRYKVAKRGQDVALRCDPISGHVSLFWYQQALGQGPEFLTYFQNEAQLDKSGLPSDRFFAERPEGSVSTLKIQRTQQEDSAVYLCASSLSSGGVETQYFGPGTRLLVL.